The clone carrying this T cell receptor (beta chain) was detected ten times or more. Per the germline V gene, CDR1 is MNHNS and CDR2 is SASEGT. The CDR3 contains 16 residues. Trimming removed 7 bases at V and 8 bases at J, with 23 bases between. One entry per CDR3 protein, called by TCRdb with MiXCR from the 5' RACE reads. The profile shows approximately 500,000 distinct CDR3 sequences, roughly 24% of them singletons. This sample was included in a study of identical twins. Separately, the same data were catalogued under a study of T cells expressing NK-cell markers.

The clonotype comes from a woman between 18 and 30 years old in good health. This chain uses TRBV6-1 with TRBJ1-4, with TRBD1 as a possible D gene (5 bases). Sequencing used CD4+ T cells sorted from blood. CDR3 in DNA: TGTGCCAGCACCCTTTATCGTTCTGGGGGGGTGGAAAAACTGTTTTTT. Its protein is CASTLYRSGGVEKLFF.